The T cell receptor (beta chain) described here comes from a study of response to subunit inactivated influenza vaccine. In this sample, this clonotype turned up a few times. Its antigen remains unknown. Germline values: CDR1 MDHEN, CDR2 SYDVKM. This CDR3 is 17 amino acids long. The J segment lost 3 bases and the V segment lost 6 bases, leaving 14 bases of the junction unmatched. Study-level results: Researchers suggested that each seasonal influenza vaccination recruits few new T cells.

TCRdb itself ran the RT-PCR reads through MiXCR, one entry per CDR3 protein. The sample has 560,000 or so distinct CDR3 sequences, 7.6% seen once; the top ten hold 13%. The source material was PBMCs from blood, sampled roughly 24 months after vaccination. The chain combines TRBV28 with TRBJ2-3, with 8 bases that match TRBD1. This receptor was identified in a man aged 50 to 69 who received an inactivated influenza vaccine. CDR3 DNA sequence: TGTGCCAGCAGATACTCAATCGGACAGGGTAGAACAGATACGCAGTATTTT. Translation: CASRYSIGQGRTDTQYF.